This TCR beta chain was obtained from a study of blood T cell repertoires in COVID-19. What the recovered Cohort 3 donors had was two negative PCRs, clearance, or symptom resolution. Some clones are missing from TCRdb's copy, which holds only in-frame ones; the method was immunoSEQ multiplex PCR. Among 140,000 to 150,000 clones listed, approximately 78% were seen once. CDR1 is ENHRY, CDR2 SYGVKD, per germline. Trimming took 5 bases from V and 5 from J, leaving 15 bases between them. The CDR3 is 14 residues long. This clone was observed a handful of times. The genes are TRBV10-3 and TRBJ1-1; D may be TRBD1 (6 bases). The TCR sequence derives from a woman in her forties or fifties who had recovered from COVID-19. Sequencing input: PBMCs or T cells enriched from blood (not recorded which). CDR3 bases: TGTGCCATCAGTAGGGGGGGCGCGGAGACTGAAGCTTTCTTT. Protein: CAISRGGAETEAFF.